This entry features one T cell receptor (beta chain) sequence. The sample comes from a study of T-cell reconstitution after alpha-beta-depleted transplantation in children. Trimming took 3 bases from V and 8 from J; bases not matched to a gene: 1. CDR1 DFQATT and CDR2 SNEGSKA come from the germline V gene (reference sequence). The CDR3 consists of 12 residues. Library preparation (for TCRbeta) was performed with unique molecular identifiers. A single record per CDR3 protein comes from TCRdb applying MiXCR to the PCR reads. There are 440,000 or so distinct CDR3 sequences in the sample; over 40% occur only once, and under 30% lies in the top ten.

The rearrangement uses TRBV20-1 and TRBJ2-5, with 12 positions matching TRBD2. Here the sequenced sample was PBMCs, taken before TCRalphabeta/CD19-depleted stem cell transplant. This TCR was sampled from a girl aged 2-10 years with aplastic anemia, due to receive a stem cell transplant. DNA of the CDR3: TGCAGTGCTAGGACTAGCGGGAGTACCCAGTACTTC. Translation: CSARTSGSTQYF.